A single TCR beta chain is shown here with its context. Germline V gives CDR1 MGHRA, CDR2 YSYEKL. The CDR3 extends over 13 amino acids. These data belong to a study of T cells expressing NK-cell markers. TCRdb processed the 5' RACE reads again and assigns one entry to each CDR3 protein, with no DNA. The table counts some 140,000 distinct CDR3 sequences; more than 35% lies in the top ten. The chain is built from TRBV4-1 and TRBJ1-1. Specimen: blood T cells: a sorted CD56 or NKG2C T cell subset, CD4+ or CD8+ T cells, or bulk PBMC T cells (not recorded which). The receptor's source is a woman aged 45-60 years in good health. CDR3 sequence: CASSQDGNTEAFF.